The 19 T cell receptor beta chains in this list originate from one sample, sequenced in a study of shared clonotypes between healthy human individuals. Produced via immunoSEQ multiplex PCR; TCRdb's table is partial and in-frame only. The sample lists around 2,000,000 clones, just under 95% occurring once. Cells designated naive CD8 were CD45RO-negative and were positively selected for CCR7, with terminally differentiated effector memory CD45RA+ cells excluded. Sample: naive CD8+ T cells sorted from blood. The origin of the receptors is a man aged 18-30 years in good health.

The gene calls are TRBV12-5 and TRBJ2-4; D possibly corresponds to TRBD1 (6 bases). The germline V gene encodes CDR1 LGHNT and CDR2 FRNRAP. The CDR3 covers 15 residues. The V end lost 4 bases, the J end lost 8 bases, and 18 bases lay between the germline ends. In DNA form, the CDR3 reads TGTGCTAGTGGTTCCGTGAAACAGGGTCCGGACATTCAGTACTTC. The encoded protein is CASGSVKQGPDIQYF.

With respect to this clone: The identical CDR3 is also encoded by other nucleotide sequences in the sample. The chain has TRBV11-2 and TRBJ2-7, with a possible D match to TRBD1 (5 bases). The germline V gene has CDR1 SGHAT and CDR2 FQNNGV. This CDR3 is 14 amino acids long. Trimming took off 1 base at V and 3 bases at J, with 10 bases between the two ends. CDR3 DNA: TGTGCCAGCAGCTTAGTAGGGGCCAGCTACGAGCAGTACTTC. Translated: CASSLVGASYEQYF.

The chain joins TRBV6-5 to TRBJ2-3; 8 bases match TRBD1. Germline assignment: CDR1 MNHEY and CDR2 SVGAGI. With V trimmed by 5 bases and J by 3 bases, 4 bases remained unmatched. The CDR3 covers 14 residues. CDR3 residues: CASSIGQGTDTQYF. The CDR3 DNA follows: TGTGCCAGCAGTATAGGACAGGGTACAGATACGCAGTATTTT.

The chain links TRBV6-1 to TRBJ2-3; D gene ambiguous. The CDR3 covers 12 residues. The V and J ends lost 8 bases and 0 bases respectively, with 6 bases between them. Germline-derived CDR1 and CDR2 are MNHNS and SASEGT. The CDR3 sequence: CASPDSTDTQYF. CDR3 nucleotides: TGTGCCAGCCCGGACAGCACAGATACGCAGTATTTT.

V and J are TRBV4-1 and TRBJ2-7; no definite D call. This CDR3 region has 13 residues. Trimming pared 4 bases from V and 3 bases from J, leaving 10 bases between. Germline assignment: CDR1 MGHRA and CDR2 YSYEKL. The CDR3 protein is CASSPDRLYEQYF. CDR3 nucleotides: TGCGCCAGCAGCCCGGACCGCCTCTACGAGCAGTACTTC.

The V and J genes are TRBV7-9 and TRBJ1-3; no firm D call. CDR3 size: 16 residues. Trimming stripped 4 bases from V and 4 bases from J, with 17 bases between. Germline V gene lookup returns CDR1 SEHNR and CDR2 FQNEAQ (reference sequence). The CDR3 loop is CASSSAPRATGNTIYF. The CDR3 region has the DNA TGTGCCAGCAGCTCCGCCCCGAGGGCAACAGGAAACACCATATATTTT.

The chain couples TRBV5-6 to TRBJ2-7, with D hard to call. V lost 5 bases to trimming and J lost 1 base, with 10 bases between them. This CDR3 is 13 amino acids long. The germline V gene encodes CDR1 SGHDT and CDR2 YYEEEE. CDR3 sequence: CASRDTRSYEQYF. In DNA, the CDR3 is TGTGCCAGCAGAGATACACGTTCCTACGAGCAGTACTTC.

The chain couples TRBV4-1 to TRBJ1-4, with D perhaps matching TRBD1 (5 bases). CDR3 length equals 15 residues. The V end was cut by 0 bases, the J end by 2 bases, with 7 bases between. CDR1 is MGHRA, CDR2 YSYEKL, per germline. The DNA for the CDR3 is TGCGCCAGCAGCCAAGAACGACAGACTAATGAAAAACTGTTTTTT. It translates to CASSQERQTNEKLFF.

The V call is TRBV27, the J call TRBJ2-5; maybe TRBD1 (6 bases). V shed 2 bases and J shed 1 base, with 11 bases lying between them. Germline CDR1 MNHEY, CDR2 SMNVEV (reference sequence). The CDR3 consists of 15 residues. The CDR3 here is CASSLNTGTQETQYF. The CDR3 region has the DNA TGTGCCAGCAGTTTAAACACAGGGACCCAAGAGACCCAGTACTTC.

This clone has only one observation. This chain connects TRBV7-9 to TRBJ2-1, with TRBD2 matching 8 bases. Looked up from germline, CDR1 is SEHNR and CDR2 is FQNEAQ (reference sequence). The CDR3 contains 15 residues. V shed 4 bases and J 3 bases; nucleotides not matched to a gene: 5. The CDR3 DNA follows: TGTGCCAGCAGCTACCCAGCGGGGGTCTACAATGAGCAGTTCTTC. Its protein is CASSYPAGVYNEQFF.

This rearrangement joins TRBV30 to TRBJ2-7; D gene uncertain. Trimming stripped 0 bases from V and 5 bases from J, with 14 bases between. Germline CDR1 and CDR2: GTSNPN and SVGIG (reference sequence). This CDR3 has 14 amino acids. The chain's CDR3 is CAWSVLSPPNEQYF. CDR3 nucleotides: TGTGCCTGGAGTGTACTTAGCCCCCCGAACGAGCAGTACTTC.

The rearrangement uses TRBV4-1 and TRBJ2-1; 13 bases line up with TRBD2. CDR3 length: 14 amino acids. CDR1 MGHRA and CDR2 YSYEKL come from the germline V gene. Trimming took 0 bases from V and 14 from J; bases not matched to a gene: 4. The chain's CDR3 is CASSQEGLAGDEFF. The CDR3 DNA is TGCGCCAGCAGCCAAGAAGGACTAGCGGGGGATGAGTTCTTC.

The chain recombines TRBV2 with TRBJ2-7; no definite D call. The ends were cut back, 3 bases at V and 2 bases at J, with 11 bases in the middle. The CDR3 has 14 amino acids. Germline V gene lookup returns CDR1 SNHLY and CDR2 FYNNEI. In nucleotides, the CDR3 is TGTGCCAGCAGTGACAACCCGTTCACCTACGAGCAGTACTTC. Translating gives CASSDNPFTYEQYF.

The chain links TRBV6-1 to TRBJ2-7; 8 positions agree with TRBD2. CDR1 is MNHNS, CDR2 SASEGT, per germline. The CDR3 length is 16 residues. Trimming at V came to 4 bases and at J to 3 bases, leaving 11 bases not matched to a gene. DNA of the CDR3: TGTGCCAGCAGTGTGTTTAGGGCGGGAGGTAGCTACGAGCAGTACTTC. It translates to CASSVFRAGGSYEQYF.

This chain uses TRBV7-8 with TRBJ1-1, with D maybe TRBD1 (5 bases). Germline V lookup: CDR1 SGHVS, CDR2 FQNEAQ. V was shortened by 3 bases and J by 3 bases, with 14 bases between the two germline ends. The CDR3 is 15 residues long. The CDR3 protein is CASSFTRGGDTEAFF. The CDR3 coding sequence is TGTGCCAGCAGCTTTACCCGGGGAGGGGACACTGAAGCTTTCTTT.

The V call is TRBV6-1, the J call TRBJ2-7; 11 nucleotides align to TRBD2. The germline V gene encodes CDR1 MNHNS and CDR2 SASEGT. The CDR3 is 18 amino acids. After removal of 0 bases from V and 0 bases from J, the junction contained 7 bases not matched to a gene. CDR3 sequence: CASSEAGTSGGLSYEQYF. The CDR3, as DNA: TGTGCCAGCAGTGAAGCTGGGACTAGCGGTGGCCTCTCCTACGAGCAGTACTTC.

J is TRBJ2-5 and V is TRBV2; D possibly matches TRBD1 or TRBD2 (7 bases each). Trimming cost V 7 bases and J 2 bases, with 20 bases left between them. In germline, CDR1 is SNHLY, CDR2 FYNNEI. The CDR3 runs 16 residues. The CDR3 loop reads CASTLDREGIQETQYF. Written as DNA, the CDR3 is TGTGCCAGCACCTTAGACAGGGAGGGAATTCAAGAGACCCAGTACTTC. The full variable domain, completed using reference TRBV2 and TRBJ2-5, is EPEVTQTPSHQVTQMGQEVILRCVPISNHLYFYWYRQILGQKVEFLVSFYNNEISEKSEIFDDQFSVERPDGSNFTLKIRSTKLEDSAMYFCASTLDREGIQETQYFGPGTRLLVL.

The chain links TRBV5-1 to TRBJ1-1; D not certain. V lost 0 bases and J 1 base, leaving 10 bases between the germline ends. Looked up from germline, CDR1 is SGHRS and CDR2 is YFSETQ. The CDR3 extends over 15 amino acids. The CDR3 loop is CASSLVEGGNTEAFF. The CDR3 bases are TGCGCCAGCAGCTTGGTTGAGGGAGGGAACACTGAAGCTTTCTTT.

The rearrangement joins TRBV19 to TRBJ1-1, with D maybe TRBD1 (5 bases). This CDR3 has 17 residues. Germline V CDR1 and CDR2: LNHDA, SQIVND (reference sequence). V was pared by 2 bases and J by 3 bases, with 19 bases between. DNA for the CDR3: TGTGCCAGTAGTATATCTGTTTGGGGGACGGACGACACTGAAGCTTTCTTT. This encodes CASSISVWGTDDTEAFF.